A selection of T cell receptor beta chains follows, all from one sample in a study of T cell repertoires in cytomegalovirus infection. TCRdb reprocessed the reads via MiXCR and lists one record per CDR3 protein. In the table there are 150,000 to 200,000 distinct CDR3 sequences, 17% of which are singletons. Sample: CD8+ T cells from PBMCs. The receptors come from a human donor in good health (CMV status not recorded). Some clones in this sample may be carry-over from other donors' samples. CDR3s include the opening cysteine and the closing phenylalanine or tryptophan. The D gene is left open where the match is weak. Part of the rows lack a size; the others show once, few, many or a class for expanded clones.

d_call	v_call	j_call	clone_size	cdr3_nt	cdr3_aa
NA	TRBV6-6	TRBJ1-4	NA	TGTGCCAGCAGTTACTCCGCAACTAATGAAAAACTGTTTTTT	CASSYSATNEKLFF
NA	TRBV20-1	TRBJ1-1	NA	TGCAGTGCTAGAGAACAGGGCACCACTGAAGCTTTCTTT	CSAREQGTTEAFF
NA	TRBV11-2	TRBJ1-4	few	TGTGCCAGCAGCCCGCGGGCGGTTCGCGGTGAAAAACTGTTTTTT	CASSPRAVRGEKLFF
NA	TRBV7-9	TRBJ1-1	NA	TGTGCCAGCAGCTCCGGACAGTCGAACACTGAAGCTTTCTTT	CASSSGQSNTEAFF
NA	TRBV7-9	TRBJ2-5	NA	TGTGCCAGCAGCTTAGCGGGACTTGGAGAGACCCAGTACTTC	CASSLAGLGETQYF
NA	TRBV6-2/TRBV6-3	TRBJ2-7	NA	TGTGCCAGCAGTGGACGGACAGCCTATTTGGAGTACTTC	CASSGRTAYLEYF
NA	TRBV29-1	TRBJ2-5	NA	TGCAGCGTTGAAGCCCCAGATTTTGAAGAGACCCAGTACTTC	CSVEAPDFEETQYF
TRBD2	TRBV19	TRBJ2-1	NA	TGTGCCAGTAGGAAGCGGGAAACCTACAATGAGCAGTTCTTC	CASRKRETYNEQFF
NA	TRBV20-1	TRBJ2-7	NA	TGCAGTGCTAGAAATGGATACGAGCAGTACTTC	CSARNGYEQYF
NA	TRBV14	TRBJ2-3	NA	TGTGCCAGCAGCCACGATCCGCCAGATACGCAGTATTTT	CASSHDPPDTQYF
NA	TRBV12-3/TRBV12-4	TRBJ2-5	NA	TGTGCCAGCAGTTTTAATTTAGAGACCCAGTACTTC	CASSFNLETQYF
TRBD2	TRBV6-2/TRBV6-3	TRBJ2-5	NA	TGTGCCAGCAGTTACCCCGACTGGGGACTAGTACAAGAGACCCAGTACTTC	CASSYPDWGLVQETQYF
NA	TRBV28	TRBJ1-5	few	TGTGCCAGCGCGGCCTACAATCAGCCCCAGCATTTT	CASAAYNQPQHF
NA	TRBV11-2	TRBJ2-1	NA	TGTGCCAGCAGCTTAGTACTGACCGGGAATGAGCAGTTCTTC	CASSLVLTGNEQFF
TRBD1	TRBV7-9	TRBJ1-1	few	TGTGCCAGCAGCTCCAGGGGGTCTCCCGACGCCAGGACTGAAGCTTTCTTT	CASSSRGSPDARTEAFF
NA	TRBV7-2	TRBJ2-1	many	TGTGCCAGCAGCTTGCCAGGGGCTAACAATGAGCAGTTCTTC	CASSLPGANNEQFF
NA	TRBV6-2/TRBV6-3	TRBJ2-7	few	TGTGCCAGCAGCAGGAGAACTCCCTACGAGCAGTACTTC	CASSRRTPYEQYF
NA	TRBV27	TRBJ2-5	NA	TGTGCCAGCAGTTCTTTCCGGGACTTCAGGGACGAGACCCAGTACTTC	CASSSFRDFRDETQYF
TRBD2	TRBV7-2	TRBJ2-1	medium-sized	TGTGCCAGCAGCCGACTAGCGGGAGGGGACAATGAGCAGTTCTTC	CASSRLAGGDNEQFF
NA	TRBV7-9	TRBJ1-1	many	TGTGCCAGCAGCTTAGCGCTAAGTGAGGGTTTCGAAGCTTTCTTT	CASSLALSEGFEAFF
NA	TRBV11-2	TRBJ2-7	NA	TGTGCCAGCAGCCCGTCTAGCCAATACGACGAGCAGTACTTC	CASSPSSQYDEQYF